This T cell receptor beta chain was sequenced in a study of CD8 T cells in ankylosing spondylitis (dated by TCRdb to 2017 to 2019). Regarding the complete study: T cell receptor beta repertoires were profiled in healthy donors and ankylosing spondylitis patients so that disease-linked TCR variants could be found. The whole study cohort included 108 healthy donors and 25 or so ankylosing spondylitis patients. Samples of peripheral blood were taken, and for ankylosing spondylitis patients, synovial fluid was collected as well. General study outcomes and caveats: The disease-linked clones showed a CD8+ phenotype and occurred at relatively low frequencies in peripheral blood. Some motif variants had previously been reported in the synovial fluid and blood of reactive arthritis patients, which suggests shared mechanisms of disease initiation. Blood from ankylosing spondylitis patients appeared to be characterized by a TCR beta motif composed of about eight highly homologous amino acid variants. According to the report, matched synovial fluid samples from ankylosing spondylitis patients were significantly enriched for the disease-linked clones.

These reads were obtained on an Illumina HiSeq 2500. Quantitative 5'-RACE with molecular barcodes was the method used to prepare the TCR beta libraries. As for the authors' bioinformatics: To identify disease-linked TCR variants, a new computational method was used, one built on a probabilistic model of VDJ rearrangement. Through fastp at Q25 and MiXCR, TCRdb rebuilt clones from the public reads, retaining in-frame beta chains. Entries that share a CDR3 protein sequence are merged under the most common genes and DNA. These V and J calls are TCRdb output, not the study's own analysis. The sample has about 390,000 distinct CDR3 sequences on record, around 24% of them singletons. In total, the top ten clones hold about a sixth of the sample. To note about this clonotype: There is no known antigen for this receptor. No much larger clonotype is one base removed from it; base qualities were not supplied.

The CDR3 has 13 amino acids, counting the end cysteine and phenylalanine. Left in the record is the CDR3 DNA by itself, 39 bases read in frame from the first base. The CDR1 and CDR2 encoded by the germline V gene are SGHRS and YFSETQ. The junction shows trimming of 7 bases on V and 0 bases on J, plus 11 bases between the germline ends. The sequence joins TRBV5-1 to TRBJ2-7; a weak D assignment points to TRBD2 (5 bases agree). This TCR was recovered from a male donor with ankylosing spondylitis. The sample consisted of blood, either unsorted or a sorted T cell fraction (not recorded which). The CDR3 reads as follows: CASGLTSSYEQYF. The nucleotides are TGCGCCAGCGGACTCACGAGCTCCTACGAGCAGTACTTC.